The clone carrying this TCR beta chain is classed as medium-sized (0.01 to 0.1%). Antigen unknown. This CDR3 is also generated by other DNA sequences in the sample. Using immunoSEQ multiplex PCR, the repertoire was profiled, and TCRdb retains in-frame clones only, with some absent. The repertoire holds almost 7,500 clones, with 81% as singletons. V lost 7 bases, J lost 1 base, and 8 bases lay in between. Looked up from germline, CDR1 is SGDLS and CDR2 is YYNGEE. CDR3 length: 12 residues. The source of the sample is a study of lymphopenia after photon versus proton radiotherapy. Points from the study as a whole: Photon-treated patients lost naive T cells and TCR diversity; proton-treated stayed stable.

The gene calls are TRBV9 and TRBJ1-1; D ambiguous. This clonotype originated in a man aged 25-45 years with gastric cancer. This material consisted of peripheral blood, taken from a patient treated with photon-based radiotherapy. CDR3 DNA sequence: TGTGCCAGCCAAGGCCCGAACACTGAAGCTTTCTTT. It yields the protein CASQGPNTEAFF.